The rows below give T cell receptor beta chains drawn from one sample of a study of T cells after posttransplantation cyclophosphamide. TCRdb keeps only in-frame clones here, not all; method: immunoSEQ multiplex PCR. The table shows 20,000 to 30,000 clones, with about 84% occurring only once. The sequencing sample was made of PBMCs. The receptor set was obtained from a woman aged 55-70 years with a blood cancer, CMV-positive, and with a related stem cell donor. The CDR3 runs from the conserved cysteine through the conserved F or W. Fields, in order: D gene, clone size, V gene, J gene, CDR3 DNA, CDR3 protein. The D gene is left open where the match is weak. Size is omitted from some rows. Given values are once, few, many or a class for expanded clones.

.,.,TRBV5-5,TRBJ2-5,TGTGCCAGCAAGAGTTTAAGAGAGACCCAGTACTTC,CASKSLRETQYF
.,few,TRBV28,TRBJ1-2,TGTGCCAGCAGTTCCTCAGGGTATGGCTACACCTTC,CASSSSGYGYTF
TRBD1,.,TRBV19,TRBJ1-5,TGTGCCAGTAGTATTAACCAGGGGGGTCAGCCCCAGCATTTT,CASSINQGGQPQHF
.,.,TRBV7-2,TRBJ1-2,TGTGCCAGCAGCTTAGCTACTTATGGCTACACCTTC,CASSLATYGYTF
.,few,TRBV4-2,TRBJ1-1,TGTGCCAGCAGCCAGGCTGACAGGCAGAACACTGAAGCTTTCTTT,CASSQADRQNTEAFF
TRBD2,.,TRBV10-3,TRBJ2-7,TGTGCCATCAGCAAGACTAGCGGCTCCTACGAGCAGTACTTC,CAISKTSGSYEQYF
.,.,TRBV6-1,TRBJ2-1,TGTGCCAGCATCTCTAGTAGATCCTACAATGAGCAGTTCTTC,CASISSRSYNEQFF
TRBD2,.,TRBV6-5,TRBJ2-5,TGTGCCAGCAGTTCTCTGACTAGCGGGAGAAAAGAGACCCAGTACTTC,CASSSLTSGRKETQYF
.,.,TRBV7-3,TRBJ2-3,TGTGCCAGCAGCCATGGGGGAGCGGGCAGGGGGATTTTCACAGATACGCAGTATTTT,CASSHGGAGRGIFTDTQYF
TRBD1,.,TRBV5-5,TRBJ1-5,TGTGCCAGCAGCTGGACAGGGGGCGACCAGCCCCAGCATTTT,CASSWTGGDQPQHF
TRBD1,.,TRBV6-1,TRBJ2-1,TGTGCCAGCAGTGAAACAGGGGTCTACAATGAGCAGTTCTTC,CASSETGVYNEQFF
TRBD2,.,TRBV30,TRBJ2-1,TGTGCCTGGAGCCTAGCGGAGTCATACAATGAGCAGTTCTTC,CAWSLAESYNEQFF
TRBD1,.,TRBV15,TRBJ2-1,TGTGCCACCAGCAGACCGACAGGGGCCTCCTACAATGAGCAGTTCTTC,CATSRPTGASYNEQFF
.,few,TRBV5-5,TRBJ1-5,TGTGCCAGCAGCTTGGAGGGGACAAGCAATCAGCCCCAGCATTTT,CASSLEGTSNQPQHF
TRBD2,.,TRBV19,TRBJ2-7,TGTGCCAGTTCAAAGTACTGGGGGGGAAATTCCTACGAGCAGTACTTC,CASSKYWGGNSYEQYF
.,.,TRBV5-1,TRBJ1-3,TGCGCCAGCAGCTTGGCGGGAGCTTATGGAAACACCATATATTTT,CASSLAGAYGNTIYF
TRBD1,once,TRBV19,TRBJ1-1,TGTGCCAGTAGTTCGGGACAGGGGCGAACTGAAGCTTTCTTT,CASSSGQGRTEAFF
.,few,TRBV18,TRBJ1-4,TGTGCCAGCTCACCACCGACAGATAATGAAAAACTGTTTTTT,CASSPPTDNEKLFF
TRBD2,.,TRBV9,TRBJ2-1,TGTGCCAGCAGCGTAGCTTCGGCTAGCGGGAGTAGTGAGCAGTTCTTC,CASSVASASGSSEQFF
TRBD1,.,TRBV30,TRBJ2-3,TGTGCCTGGAGTGCTAAGGACAGGGCGACAGATACGCAGTATTTT,CAWSAKDRATDTQYF
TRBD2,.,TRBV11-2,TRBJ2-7,TGTGCCAGCAGCTTAAGCGGGGGGGTAGTCGAGCAGTACTTC,CASSLSGGVVEQYF
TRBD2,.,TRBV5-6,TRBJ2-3,TGTGCCAGCAGCTTCCTAGCGGGAGTTCAGGAGGTGAGCACAGATACGCAGTATTTT,CASSFLAGVQEVSTDTQYF
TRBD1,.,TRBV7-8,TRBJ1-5,TGTGCCAGCAGCTTAGCGCGAGACAGGGGGTATAGCAATCAGCCCCAGCATTTT,CASSLARDRGYSNQPQHF
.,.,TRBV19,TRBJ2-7,TGTGCCAGTAGTATTGGCGGATCCTACGAGCAGTACTTC,CASSIGGSYEQYF
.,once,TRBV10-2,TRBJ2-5,TGCGCCAGCAGCAGCGGTAGCGCGGTCGTTCACCAAGAGACCCAGTACTTC,CASSSGSAVVHQETQYF
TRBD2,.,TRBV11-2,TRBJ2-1,TGTGCCAGCAGCTTAGCTGGGACTAGCGGGAGGGATGAGCAGTTCTTC,CASSLAGTSGRDEQFF
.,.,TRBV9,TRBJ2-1,TGTGCCAGCAGCCCCCCCGGCGGAAGGTATGAGCAGTTCTTC,CASSPPGGRYEQFF
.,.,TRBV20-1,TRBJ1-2,TGCAGTGCTAGACAGGGGTCCGGCTACACCTTC,CSARQGSGYTF
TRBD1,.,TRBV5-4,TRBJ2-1,TGTGCCAGCAGCTTAGGACAGGGACCGAATGAGCAGTTCTTC,CASSLGQGPNEQFF
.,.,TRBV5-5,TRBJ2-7,TGTGCCAGCAGCGTCCCAGGCCCCTCCGAGCAGTACTTC,CASSVPGPSEQYF
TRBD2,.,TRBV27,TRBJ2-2,TGTGCCAGCAGCCGTACAGGGACTAGGGGCACCGGGGAGCTGTTTTTT,CASSRTGTRGTGELFF
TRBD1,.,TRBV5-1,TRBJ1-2,TGCGCCAGCAGGGAACCGGGACAGGGAAACTATGGCTACACCTTC,CASREPGQGNYGYTF
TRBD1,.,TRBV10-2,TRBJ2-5,TGCGCCAGCAGTGAGACAGACAGGGCCGCGGGGACCCAGTACTTC,CASSETDRAAGTQYF
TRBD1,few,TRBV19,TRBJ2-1,TGTGCCAGTAGGAAAGGACAGGCCCTTTCCAATGAGCAGTTCTTC,CASRKGQALSNEQFF
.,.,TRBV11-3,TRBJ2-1,TGTGCCAGCAGCTTTTCGGATCCCCTCGCGGGGGCAGATTACAATGAGCAGTTCTTC,CASSFSDPLAGADYNEQFF
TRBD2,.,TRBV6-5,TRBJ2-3,TGTGCCAGCAGGGGACTAGGGGTCAGAGATACGCAGTATTTT,CASRGLGVRDTQYF
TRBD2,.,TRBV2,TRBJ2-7,TGTGCCAGCAGTGATACCGGGACTAGCTCCTACGAGCAGTACTTC,CASSDTGTSSYEQYF
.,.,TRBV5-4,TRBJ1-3,TGTGCCAGCAGCTGGGAAGGGAGCTCTGGAAACACCATATATTTT,CASSWEGSSGNTIYF